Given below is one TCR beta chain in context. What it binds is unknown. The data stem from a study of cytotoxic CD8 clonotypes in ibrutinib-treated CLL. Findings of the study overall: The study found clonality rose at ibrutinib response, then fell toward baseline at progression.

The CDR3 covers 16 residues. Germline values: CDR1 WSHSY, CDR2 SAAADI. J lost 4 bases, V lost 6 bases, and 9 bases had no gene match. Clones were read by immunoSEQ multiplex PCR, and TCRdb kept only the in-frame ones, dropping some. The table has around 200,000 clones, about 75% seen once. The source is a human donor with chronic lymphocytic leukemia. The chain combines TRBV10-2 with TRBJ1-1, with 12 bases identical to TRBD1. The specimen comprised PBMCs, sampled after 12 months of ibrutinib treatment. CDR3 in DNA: TGCGCCAGCAGCCCAGGGGACAGGGGGCGAGGCACTGAAGCTTTCTTT. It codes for CASSPGDRGRGTEAFF.